The rows below give T cell receptor beta chains drawn from one sample of a study of cytomegalovirus exposure and HLA in healthy donors. The data were produced by immunoSEQ multiplex PCR, yet TCRdb's version contains in-frame clones alone and is incomplete. The table records about 150,000 clones, roughly 68% of them present only once. Sequenced material: PBMCs. The receptors originated from a man between 25 and 39 years old in good health and CMV-seropositive. The CDR3 runs from the conserved cysteine through the conserved F or W. Fields, in order: CDR3 protein, CDR3 DNA, J gene, D gene, clone size, V gene. The D gene is left open where the match is weak. The listing skips clone size in some rows; elsewhere it reads once, few, many or a size class.

CDR3: CSVVGGAGTGELFF
DNA: TGCAGCGTTGTGGGGGGGGCGGGAACCGGGGAGCTGTTTTTT
J: TRBJ2-2
D: -
size: -
V: TRBV29-1

CDR3: CASIGQGVLNEQFF
DNA: TGTGCCAGTATTGGACAGGGAGTACTCAATGAGCAGTTCTTC
J: TRBJ2-1
D: TRBD1
size: -
V: TRBV19

CDR3: CASSLLAGGPETQYF
DNA: TGTGCCAGCAGCCTACTAGCGGGAGGGCCAGAGACCCAGTACTTC
J: TRBJ2-5
D: TRBD2
size: -
V: TRBV7-3

CDR3: CASREVISGTGGLQYF
DNA: TGTGCCAGCAGAGAAGTAATATCCGGGACAGGGGGCTTGCAGTACTTC
J: TRBJ2-7
D: TRBD1
size: -
V: TRBV2

CDR3: CAWSHRGSYGYTF
DNA: TGTGCCTGGAGTCACAGGGGGTCCTATGGCTACACCTTC
J: TRBJ1-2
D: TRBD1
size: -
V: TRBV30

CDR3: CASSRGTGDTEAFF
DNA: TGCGCCAGCAGTAGAGGGACAGGGGACACTGAAGCTTTCTTT
J: TRBJ1-1
D: TRBD1
size: -
V: TRBV5-1

CDR3: CSVELQGPEAFF
DNA: TGCAGCGTTGAACTACAGGGGCCTGAAGCTTTCTTT
J: TRBJ1-1
D: TRBD1
size: many
V: TRBV29-1

CDR3: CASSPQTGGNTEAFF
DNA: TGTGCCAGCAGTCCACAGACGGGGGGAAATACTGAAGCTTTCTTT
J: TRBJ1-1
D: -
size: -
V: TRBV6-1

CDR3: CASSPGGEQETQYF
DNA: TGTGCCAGCAGCCCAGGGGGCGAGCAAGAGACCCAGTACTTC
J: TRBJ2-5
D: TRBD1
size: -
V: TRBV4-2

CDR3: CASSVGVGGRTDTQYF
DNA: TGTGCCAGCAGCGTAGGGGTCGGCGGGAGGACAGATACGCAGTATTTT
J: TRBJ2-3
D: TRBD2
size: -
V: TRBV9

CDR3: CASSLRQNEQFF
DNA: TGTGCCAGCAGTCTCAGACAGAACGAGCAGTTCTTC
J: TRBJ2-1
D: -
size: few
V: TRBV28

CDR3: CASRFPSGEVDIQYF
DNA: TGTGCCAGCAGGTTCCCTAGCGGAGAGGTCGACATTCAGTACTTC
J: TRBJ2-4
D: TRBD2
size: -
V: TRBV6-1

CDR3: CASSGQGTNIQYF
DNA: TGTGCCAGCAGTGGACAGGGGACAAACATTCAGTACTTC
J: TRBJ2-4
D: TRBD1
size: few
V: TRBV13

CDR3: CSSSLAQGYADTQYF
DNA: TGTTCCAGCAGCTTAGCACAGGGTTATGCCGATACGCAGTATTTT
J: TRBJ2-3
D: -
size: once
V: TRBV7-9

CDR3: CASSSTQGRYGYTF
DNA: TGTGCCAGCAGTTCCACGCAGGGTCGGTATGGCTACACCTTC
J: TRBJ1-2
D: -
size: few
V: TRBV27

CDR3: CASSSTGQFLHEQYF
DNA: TGTGCCAGCAGCTCGACAGGACAGTTTCTCCACGAGCAGTACTTC
J: TRBJ2-7
D: -
size: -
V: TRBV5-5

CDR3: CASSQRAWAGEGKNIQYF
DNA: TGCGCCAGCAGCCAGAGGGCCTGGGCAGGCGAAGGCAAAAACATTCAGTACTTC
J: TRBJ2-4
D: -
size: -
V: TRBV4-1

CDR3: CASSIRRWAEQFF
DNA: TGTGCCAGTAGTATAAGGCGTTGGGCTGAGCAGTTCTTC
J: TRBJ2-1
D: -
size: many
V: TRBV19

CDR3: CASSPRLGGTDTQYF
DNA: TGTGCCAGCAGCCCTCGGTTAGGGGGTACAGATACGCAGTATTTT
J: TRBJ2-3
D: -
size: few
V: TRBV13

CDR3: CASSPPWREQFF
DNA: TGTGCCAGCAGCCCTCCCTGGAGAGAGCAGTTCTTC
J: TRBJ2-1
D: -
size: -
V: TRBV7-9

CDR3: CASSYPGSYEQYF
DNA: TGTGCCAGCAGCTATCCGGGTAGCTACGAGCAGTACTTC
J: TRBJ2-7
D: -
size: once
V: TRBV7-9

CDR3: CASSIMTGEDGYTF
DNA: TGCGCCAGCAGCATCATGACAGGGGAGGATGGCTACACCTTC
J: TRBJ1-2
D: TRBD1
size: -
V: TRBV5-1

CDR3: CSSSLGPEEQYF
DNA: TGTTCCAGCAGCTTAGGTCCTGAGGAGCAGTACTTC
J: TRBJ2-7
D: -
size: -
V: TRBV7-9

CDR3: CASSLTGVETQYF
DNA: TGTGCCAGCAGCTTAACCGGGGTGGAGACCCAGTACTTC
J: TRBJ2-5
D: -
size: -
V: TRBV7-3

CDR3: CAWTRSSAGNYGYTF
DNA: TGTGCCTGGACCCGGTCCTCGGCGGGTAACTATGGCTACACCTTC
J: TRBJ1-2
D: -
size: -
V: TRBV30

CDR3: CASSEWAGAGELFF
DNA: TGCGCCAGCAGTGAGTGGGCAGGGGCCGGGGAGCTGTTTTTT
J: TRBJ2-2
D: -
size: -
V: TRBV10-1

CDR3: CTSSQVKDNGLSSYNEQFF
DNA: TGCACCAGCAGCCAAGTGAAGGACAACGGATTAAGCTCCTACAATGAGCAGTTCTTC
J: TRBJ2-1
D: -
size: once
V: TRBV1

CDR3: CASSLVFASRVVSYEQYF
DNA: TGCGCCAGCAGCTTGGTATTTGCGTCCAGGGTCGTCTCCTACGAGCAGTACTTC
J: TRBJ2-7
D: -
size: -
V: TRBV5-1

CDR3: CASSRDRLNTEAFF
DNA: TGTGCCAGCAGTCGGGACAGATTAAACACTGAAGCTTTCTTT
J: TRBJ1-1
D: TRBD1
size: -
V: TRBV6-5

CDR3: CASSFTGVTDTQYF
DNA: TGTGCCAGCAGTTTTACAGGAGTCACAGATACGCAGTATTTT
J: TRBJ2-3
D: -
size: few
V: TRBV6-4

CDR3: CASSVRDRGYYGYTF
DNA: TGTGCCAGCAGCGTCCGGGACAGGGGCTACTATGGCTACACCTTC
J: TRBJ1-2
D: TRBD1
size: -
V: TRBV9

CDR3: CASSYQYFNEQFF
DNA: TGTGCCAGCAGTTACCAATACTTTAATGAGCAGTTCTTC
J: TRBJ2-1
D: -
size: -
V: TRBV6-5

CDR3: CASKGTGTDTQYF
DNA: TGTGCCAGTAAAGGGACAGGCACAGATACGCAGTATTTT
J: TRBJ2-3
D: TRBD1
size: -
V: TRBV19

CDR3: CASSSAVGGPNEQFF
DNA: TGTGCCAGCAGCTCGGCGGTGGGCGGGCCCAATGAGCAGTTCTTC
J: TRBJ2-1
D: -
size: -
V: TRBV7-8

CDR3: CASSARGLAGKSLFF
DNA: TGTGCCAGCAGCGCCCGGGGACTAGCGGGAAAGAGTCTGTTCTTC
J: TRBJ2-1
D: TRBD2
size: once
V: TRBV11-2

CDR3: CASSMGGSGNTIYF
DNA: TGTGCCAGCAGTATGGGAGGCTCTGGAAACACCATATATTTT
J: TRBJ1-3
D: -
size: -
V: TRBV6-6

CDR3: CASSSSISGAYEQYF
DNA: TGTGCCAGCAGTTCATCTATTAGTGGTGCCTACGAGCAGTACTTC
J: TRBJ2-7
D: -
size: -
V: TRBV28